This T cell receptor beta chain appears in the sequencing data of a study of CD8 T cells in ankylosing spondylitis. TCRdb re-analysed the 5' RACE reads in MiXCR, keeping a single row per CDR3 protein. Here the sample spans some 840,000 distinct CDR3 sequences, about 11% being singletons. Comment on this clonotype: What it recognizes is unknown.

Findings and caveats of the study: A motif in TCR beta, a set of several highly homologous variants, appeared characteristic of ankylosing spondylitis blood.

The CDR3 totals 14 residues. In germline, CDR1 is SGDLS, CDR2 YYNGEE. V dropped 3 bases and J dropped 4 bases, with 12 bases sitting between them. This receptor was identified in a male donor with ankylosing spondylitis. V is TRBV9 and J is TRBJ2-3; D is unclear. Specimen: blood, either unsorted or a sorted T cell fraction (not recorded which). The CDR3 DNA is TGTGCCAGCAGCGCGGGTCAGAAGGCAGATACGCAGTATTTT. Its translation: CASSAGQKADTQYF.